These 21 T cell receptor beta chains came from one sample sequenced in a study of blood T cells in healthy people across ages. It was with a sample-barcoded 5' primer and a J-beta primer mix that a second PCR of roughly 7 to 12 cycles was run. TCRdb independently ran MiXCR on the 5' RACE reads; one entry per CDR3 protein. The sample lists 600,000 or so distinct CDR3 sequences, about 28% occurring once. The sample was blood. Every receptor here comes from a woman older than 75 in good health.

This clonotype turned up a few times. J is TRBJ2-2 and V is TRBV5-6; 10 nucleotides agree with TRBD1. CDR3 length: 17 residues. V trimming: 4 bases; J trimming: 2 bases; junction bases outside the gene matches: 8. Germline V gene sequence: CDR1 SGHDT, CDR2 YYEEEE. The CDR3 region has the DNA TGTGCCAGCAGCCGCGGGACAGGGGCCCGAAACACCGGGGAGCTGTTTTTT. Its translation: CASSRGTGARNTGELFF.

V and J are TRBV7-6 and TRBJ1-1; D unclear. The CDR3 is 14 residues long. Between the trimmed V and J ends, which lost 5 bases and 4 bases, there was a span of 14 bases. Germline V gene data show CDR1 as SGHVS and CDR2 as FNYEAQ. The CDR3 loop reads CASSPQRLFTEAFF. The CDR3, as DNA: TGTGCCAGCAGCCCTCAACGGCTATTCACTGAAGCTTTCTTT.

Points on this clonotype: A much larger clone differs by one base, so this may be a read error. This rearrangement joins TRBV20-1 to TRBJ2-1; the D gene could be TRBD1 or TRBD2 (6 bases each). TRBJ2-7 matches the DNA end more closely, so the J call is doubtful. CDR3 length: 15 residues. Germline-derived CDR1 and CDR2 are DFQATT and SNEGSKA (reference sequence). The CDR3 sequence is CSASGGRNSYNEQYF. Written as DNA, the CDR3 is TGCAGTGCTAGCGGGGGCCGTAACTCCTACAATGAGCAGTACTTC.

This clonotype has more than one count but fewer than ten. The chain has TRBV5-4 and TRBJ2-2; 8 bases match TRBD1. The J segment lost 1 base and the V segment lost 4 bases, leaving 3 bases of the junction unmatched. This CDR3 has 15 residues. Looked up from germline, CDR1 is SGHNT and CDR2 is YYREEE (reference sequence). CDR3 amino acids: CASSPGQGNTGELFF. CDR3 coding DNA: TGTGCCAGCAGCCCCGGACAGGGGAACACCGGGGAGCTGTTTTTT. Full variable domain (remainder filled in from reference TRBV5-4 and TRBJ2-2): ETGVTQSPTHLIKTRGQQVTLRCSSQSGHNTVSWYQQALGQGPQFIFQYYREEENGRGNFPPRFSGLQFPNYSSELNVNALELDDSALYLCASSPGQGNTGELFFGEGSRLTVL.

This clonotype was seen at least ten times. This sequence joins TRBV7-2 and TRBJ1-6; TRBD1 is a possible D gene (6 bases). The CDR3 runs 17 residues. V dropped 1 base and J dropped 4 bases, with 14 bases sitting between them. The germline V gene encodes CDR1 SGHTA and CDR2 FQGNSA. The CDR3 DNA follows: TGTGCCAGCAGCTTAGAAGGACAGACCTTTTATAATTCACCCCTCCACTTT. It encodes CASSLEGQTFYNSPLHF.

This clonotype was found many times. The chain is built from TRBV5-6 and TRBJ1-4; D remains ambiguous. This CDR3 has 15 amino acids. The V end lost 3 bases, the J end lost 6 bases, and 15 bases lay between the germline ends. Per the germline V gene, CDR1 is SGHDT and CDR2 is YYEEEE. In nucleotides, the CDR3 is TGTGCCAGCAGCTCGACTGGGGAGGGTGATGAAAAACTGTTTTTT. The encoded protein is CASSSTGEGDEKLFF.

Turning to this clonotype: A much larger clonotype is one base distant, so this may be a read error. This chain links TRBV9 with TRBJ1-2; 7 bases are shared with TRBD1. The CDR3 sequence is 15 residues long. Germline V gene sequence: CDR1 SGDLS, CDR2 YYNGEE. CDR3 nucleotides: TGTGCCGGCAGCCAGTCCCAGGGGGTTAACTATGGCTACACCTTC. It yields the protein CAGSQSQGVNYGYTF.

The rearrangement joins TRBV20-1 to TRBJ1-4; weak D call: TRBD1 (6 bases). From germline, CDR1 is DFQATT and CDR2 SNEGSKA (reference sequence). V lost 3 bases, J lost 8 bases, and 19 bases lay in between. This CDR3 contains 15 residues. Written as DNA, the CDR3 is TGCAGTGCTAGGGACAGTCAGGGAACAGGAGAAAAACTGTTTTTT. Translation gives CSARDSQGTGEKLFF.

To note about this clonotype: A single base separates this from a much larger clone, so it may be a read error. The chain is built from TRBV20-1 and TRBJ1-2; D perhaps matches TRBD1 (5 bases). This CDR3 comprises 12 residues. Germline values: CDR1 DFQATT, CDR2 SNEGSKA (reference sequence). With 8 bases removed from V and 4 bases from J, the gap between germline ends came to 14 bases. CDR3 in amino acids: CSSLGDVYGYTF. The CDR3 DNA reads as TGCAGTTCATTGGGGGACGTCTATGGCTACACCTTC.

The rearrangement joins TRBV20-1 to TRBJ2-7, with 7 bases identical to TRBD2. Looked up from germline, CDR1 is DFQATT and CDR2 is SNEGSKA (reference sequence). This CDR3 spans 13 amino acids. The junction had 10 bases not matched to a gene; V was cut back by 1 base and J by 10 bases. The CDR3 DNA is TGCAGTGCTAGAGTCGGACTAGGCGGTTTACAGTACTTC. Its translation is CSARVGLGGLQYF.

The gene calls are TRBV20-1 and TRBJ2-5; the match to TRBD2 covers 8 bases. The CDR3 has 16 amino acids. The ends lost 0 bases at V and 11 bases at J; junction bases unmatched: 17. Looked up from germline, CDR1 is DFQATT and CDR2 is SNEGSKA (reference sequence). This CDR3 is CSAREGGAGVGEEQYF. The DNA of the CDR3 is TGCAGTGCTAGAGAAGGCGGAGCGGGAGTGGGGGAAGAGCAGTACTTC.

Turning to this clonotype: Since a much larger clone is just one base distant, this may be a read error. V gene TRBV6-5 combines with J gene TRBJ2-1; D is unclear. The CDR3 consists of 14 residues. V was trimmed by 6 bases and J by 6 bases, leaving 15 bases between them. Germline CDR1 and CDR2: MNHEY and SVGAGI. This chain's CDR3 is CASSSVLKRNEQFF. In DNA form, the CDR3 reads TGTGCCAGCAGCTCCGTGTTAAAACGCAATGAGCAGTTCTTC.

On this clonotype itself: A much larger clone lies a single base off, so this may be a read error. As DNA, the CDR3 is TGTGCCAGCGGCCAAGTCCCTAGCGTGCAGTACTTC. It is translated as CASGQVPSVQYF. This chain joins TRBV3-1 and TRBJ2-7, with D perhaps TRBD2 (6 bases). Looked up from germline, CDR1 is LGHDT and CDR2 is YNNKEL (reference sequence). The CDR3 extends over 12 amino acids.

At least ten counts were recorded for this clonotype. The rearrangement uses TRBV7-2 and TRBJ1-2; D gene ambiguous. Germline V gene sequence: CDR1 SGHTA, CDR2 FQGNSA. This CDR3 spans 12 amino acids. V was shortened by 2 bases and J by 7 bases, with 8 bases between the two germline ends. The CDR3 here is CASSLPTSGYTF. The DNA for the CDR3 is TGTGCCAGCAGCTTACCTACCTCTGGCTACACCTTC. The full variable domain, with the rest looked up from reference TRBV7-2 and TRBJ1-2, is GAGVSQSPSNKVTEKGKDVELRCDPISGHTALYWYRQSLGQGLEFLIYFQGNSAPDKSGLPSDRFSAERTGGSVSTLTIQRTQQEDSAVYLCASSLPTSGYTFGSGTRLTVV.

The sample holds many counts of this clonotype. V and J are TRBV5-6 and TRBJ2-7; D is unclear. Trimming left V 2 bases short and J 4 bases short, with 7 bases between. This CDR3 is built from 12 residues. The germline V gene encodes CDR1 SGHDT and CDR2 YYEEEE. The CDR3 is CASSLKGYEQYF. For the CDR3, the DNA is TGTGCCAGCAGCTTAAAAGGGTACGAGCAGTACTTC. Supplemented by reference TRBV5-6 and TRBJ2-7, the full variable domain reads DAGVTQSPTHLIKTRGQQVTLRCSPKSGHDTVSWYQQALGQGPQFIFQYYEEEERQRGNFPDRFSGHQFPNYSSELNVNALLLGDSALYLCASSLKGYEQYFGPGTRLTVT.

V and J are TRBV10-3 and TRBJ1-5; D remains ambiguous. CDR1 is ENHRY, CDR2 SYGVKD, per germline. The CDR3 sequence is 10 residues long. Trimming left V 10 bases short and J 7 bases short, with 8 bases between. DNA of the CDR3: TGTGCCACGGGGAGACAGCCCCAGCATTTT. Protein product: CATGRQPQHF.

Note on this clonotype: This CDR3 fails to terminate in the conserved phenylalanine or tryptophan, so it likely reflects a read error. The DNA is omitted, as the CDR3 cannot be located on it reliably, and the CDR3 follows TCRdb's listing. The gene calls are TRBV6-5 and TRBJ2-5; TRBD2 is taken as the D call from the table, unchecked against the DNA. The CDR3 numbers 15 amino acids, ends counted. From germline, CDR1 is MNHEY and CDR2 SVGAGI. CDR3 in amino acids: CASSYSSAGGYTFGS.

Only a few counts were recorded for this clonotype. V usage is TRBV15 and J usage is TRBJ1-3, with D unresolved. The CDR3 runs 13 residues. Trimming left V 0 bases short and J 4 bases short, with 4 bases between. Germline assignment: CDR1 LNHNV and CDR2 YYDKDF (reference sequence). The CDR3 DNA follows: TGTGCCACCAGCAGAGATCAGGGAAACACCATATATTTT. Translated: CATSRDQGNTIYF.

This clonotype was counted many times. V usage is TRBV20-1 and J usage is TRBJ2-1; D ambiguous. This CDR3 is 12 amino acids long. With 3 bases removed from V and 6 bases from J, the gap between germline ends came to 9 bases. Germline CDR1 DFQATT, CDR2 SNEGSKA (reference sequence). CDR3 coding DNA: TGCAGTGCTAGCTTGGATTCCAATGAGCAGTTCTTC. This encodes CSASLDSNEQFF.

This clonotype was seen repeatedly, ten times or more. This chain uses TRBV7-2 with TRBJ1-2; D unresolved. The CDR3 is made up of 14 amino acids. In germline, CDR1 is SGHTA, CDR2 FQGNSA. V lost 3 bases to trimming and J lost 1 base, with 9 bases between them. CDR3 bases: TGTGCCAGCAGCTTCGGTCACCTTAACTATGGCTACACCTTC. Translation: CASSFGHLNYGYTF.

Concerning this clonotype: A much larger clone lies one base from this, so it may be a read error. The CDR3 carries no conserved terminal phenylalanine or tryptophan, so it likely arises from a read error. This chain connects TRBV20-1 to TRBJ1-2, with TRBD1 identical over 10 bases. Germline assignment: CDR1 DFQATT and CDR2 SNEGSKA (reference sequence). Trimming cost V 3 bases and J 8 bases; bases outside gene matches: 9. This CDR3 is built from 14 residues. The CDR3 loop is CSARWDRGTGGYTC. As DNA, the CDR3 is TGCAGTGCTAGGTGGGACAGGGGCACAGGGGGCTACACCTGC.